This T cell receptor beta chain was identified during a study of T cell repertoires in cytomegalovirus infection (dated by TCRdb to the late 2010s). Concerning the study at large: Because public TCR beta signatures pointed to carriage of CMV infection together with the matching HLA type, the HLA type of each donor mattered for the analysis. Overall results and qualifications from the work: The ex vivo response was dominated by HLA-C-restricted CMV-specific TCR beta clonotypes, which also provided the single most frequent clonotype in two of eight donors. Cumulative frequency of public TCR beta family members discriminated carriers of CMV infection plus the relevant HLA type in this cohort and an independent roughly 330-donor cohort.

Of note for this clonotype: No cognate antigen has been identified for it. Qualities for individual bases were not recorded, and no much larger clone is one base off.

The CDR3 has 15 amino acids, counting the end cysteine and valine. Only CDR3 DNA is held: 45 bases, read in frame from base 1. Reading the germline V gene gives CDR1 SGHVS and CDR2 FNYEAQ. Sequencing used an Illumina HiSeq 1500. TCRdb applied fastp at Q25 and MiXCR to the public reads, then kept only in-frame beta chains. Every CDR3 protein is listed once, alongside the most common genes and DNA of its rows. In this sample the table shows roughly 600,000 distinct CDR3 sequences, approximately 25% of which occur a single time. The ten most abundant clones make up roughly 8% of the sample. This TCR was recovered from a human donor in good health (CMV status not recorded). Some clones in this sample may be carry-over from other donors' samples. The source material was CD8+ T cells from PBMCs. The rearranged chain carries TRBV7-6 and TRBJ2-7; the D gene cannot be resolved reliably. The DNA is as follows: TGTGCTAGCAGCTTAGCCCCAGGCCCCGGCTACGAGCAGTACGTC. Protein translation: CASSLAPGPGYEQYV.